The 16 T cell receptor beta chains below all came from one sample that was sequenced in a study of shared clonotypes between healthy human individuals. Profiling relied on immunoSEQ multiplex PCR, and the TCRdb table lists in-frame clones only, not all of them. The sample consists of 500,000 to 700,000 clones, 90% to 95% of them appearing once. Naive CD8 cells were CD45RO-negative, positively selected for CCR7, excluding terminally differentiated effector memory CD45RA+ cells. The source material was naive CD8+ T cells sorted from blood. These receptors were obtained from a woman aged 25-40 years in good health.

The chain carries TRBV2 and TRBJ1-2; 9 bases align to TRBD1. CDR1 is SNHLY and CDR2 is FYNNEI in the germline V gene. The V segment lost 6 bases and the J segment 5 bases; nucleotides outside the gene matches: 10. This CDR3 spans 15 amino acids. The CDR3 region is CASSGPGQGFYGYTF. DNA for the CDR3: TGTGCCAGCAGCGGACCGGGACAGGGTTTTTATGGCTACACCTTC.

This chain joins TRBV15 and TRBJ2-5, with D possibly matching TRBD2 (6 bases). The better agreement between TRBJ2-7 and the DNA end casts doubt on the J call. In germline, CDR1 is LNHNV, CDR2 YYDKDF (reference sequence). This CDR3 contains 15 residues. In DNA, the CDR3 is TGTGCCACCAGCAGGGAGGCGGGGCCCACCTACGAGCAGTACTTC. Translated, it gives CATSREAGPTYEQYF.

With respect to this clone: The sample holds other DNA sequences that translate to the same CDR3. The chain carries TRBV19 and TRBJ2-7; the match to TRBD1 covers 11 bases. This CDR3 is 15 amino acids long. J lost 1 base, V lost 3 bases, and 2 bases had no gene match. Germline V gene lookup returns CDR1 LNHDA and CDR2 SQIVND (reference sequence). This CDR3 reads CASSIGQGASYEQYF. CDR3 in DNA: TGTGCCAGTAGTATCGGACAGGGGGCATCCTACGAGCAGTACTTC. The entire variable domain, with the rest obtained from reference TRBV19 and TRBJ2-7, is as follows: DGGITQSPKYLFRKEGQNVTLSCEQNLNHDAMYWYRQDPGQGLRLIYYSQIVNDFQKGDIAEGYSVSREKKESFPLTVTSAQKNPTAFYLCASSIGQGASYEQYFGPGTRLTVT.

The V call is TRBV11-2, the J call TRBJ2-5, with D tentatively TRBD1 (5 bases). Germline lookup yields CDR1 SGHAT and CDR2 FQNNGV. Trimming took off 5 bases at V and 4 bases at J, with 11 bases between the two ends. CDR3 length: 13 residues. Here the CDR3 DNA reads TGTGCCAGCAGCCGTAGGGGTTTAGAGACCCAGTACTTC. This gives the protein CASSRRGLETQYF.

The gene calls are TRBV9 and TRBJ1-2; D perhaps matches TRBD1 (5 bases). This CDR3 is built from 14 residues. With 3 bases removed from V and 7 bases from J, the gap between germline ends came to 16 bases. CDR1 SGDLS and CDR2 YYNGEE come from the germline V gene. The CDR3 region has the DNA TGTGCCAGCAGCGCCACAGAGGGGTTGCGTGGCTACACCTTC. Translated, it gives CASSATEGLRGYTF.

This rearrangement joins TRBV4-2 to TRBJ2-7; D uncertain. This CDR3 contains 13 residues. The V end was cut by 2 bases, the J end by 4 bases, with 9 bases between. CDR1 and CDR2 from the germline V gene are LGHNA and YNFKEQ. CDR3 sequence reads: CASSQNDGYEQYF. The CDR3 DNA follows: TGTGCCAGCAGCCAAAACGACGGGTACGAGCAGTACTTC.

The chain employs TRBV6-5 and TRBJ2-7, with unresolved D. V lost 4 bases and J 5 bases, leaving 12 bases between the germline ends. This CDR3 is 13 amino acids long. The germline gives CDR1 MNHEY, CDR2 SVGAGI. CDR3: CASSSSWSDEQYF. CDR3 nucleotides: TGTGCCAGCAGTTCTTCCTGGTCGGACGAGCAGTACTTC.

The chain has TRBV5-6 and TRBJ1-1; 7 bases map to TRBD1. This CDR3 spans 17 amino acids. V dropped 3 bases and J dropped 6; count of bases not matched to a gene: 17. Germline lookup yields CDR1 SGHDT and CDR2 YYEEEE. CDR3 in amino acids: CASSSWGLDRRVAEAFF. The CDR3 bases are TGTGCCAGCAGCTCATGGGGCTTGGACAGGCGGGTGGCTGAAGCTTTCTTT.

The chain links TRBV10-3 to TRBJ2-3; 7 bases align to TRBD2. The length of the CDR3 is 16 residues. V dropped 3 bases and J dropped 3; count of bases not matched to a gene: 9. Germline V gene sequence: CDR1 ENHRY, CDR2 SYGVKD. The CDR3 here is CAISDGQRDLTDTQYF. The CDR3 nucleotides read TGTGCCATCAGTGACGGTCAGCGGGACCTTACAGATACGCAGTATTTT.

The chain has TRBV9 and TRBJ1-2; 8 nucleotides agree with TRBD1. Germline V gene sequence: CDR1 SGDLS, CDR2 YYNGEE. Germline trimming cut 4 bases from V and 5 bases from J; bases unmatched to any gene: 13. There are 16 residues in the CDR3. CDR3: CASSPGSQGAWYGYTF. Here the CDR3 DNA reads TGTGCCAGCAGCCCGGGGTCCCAGGGGGCATGGTATGGCTACACCTTC.

This clone has a single count. Here the CDR3 reads CASSPLGLALYGELFF. The CDR3 DNA reads TGCGCCAGCAGCCCCCTGGGACTAGCTTTATACGGGGAGCTGTTTTTT. The gene calls are TRBV4-1 and TRBJ2-2; 9 bases align to TRBD2. Germline V gene data show CDR1 as MGHRA and CDR2 as YSYEKL. This CDR3 region has 16 residues. J gave up 7 bases and V 4 bases, and 10 bases lay outside the gene matches.

This chain joins TRBV27 and TRBJ1-3, with no clear D. Germline V gene lookup returns CDR1 MNHEY and CDR2 SMNVEV (reference sequence). CDR3 size: 15 residues. Trimming pared 1 base from V and 1 base from J, leaving 8 bases between. The CDR3 bases are TGTGCCAGCAGTTTATATTCTGGGTCTGGAAACACCATATATTTT. It encodes CASSLYSGSGNTIYF.

The genes are TRBV9 and TRBJ1-1, with TRBD1 as a possible D gene (5 bases). V gave up 2 bases and J gave up 6 bases, with 14 bases separating them. The CDR3 covers 14 residues. CDR1 and CDR2 from the germline V gene are SGDLS and YYNGEE. The CDR3 sequence: CASSVGTGLAEAFF. CDR3 in DNA: TGTGCCAGCAGCGTCGGGACGGGGCTAGCTGAAGCTTTCTTT.

J is TRBJ1-1 and V is TRBV5-1, with 7 bases identical to TRBD1. J gave up 2 bases and V 6 bases, and 10 bases lay outside the gene matches. Germline V gene sequence: CDR1 SGHRS, CDR2 YFSETQ. CDR3 size: 15 residues. CDR3 amino acids: CASTDLGQVNTEAFF. CDR3 in DNA: TGCGCCAGCACCGACCTCGGACAGGTTAACACTGAAGCTTTCTTT.

The chain is built from TRBV28 and TRBJ2-7, with D possibly matching TRBD2 (6 bases). The CDR3 covers 14 residues. CDR1 is MDHEN, CDR2 SYDVKM, per germline. V was pared by 3 bases and J by 1 base, with 10 bases between. CDR3 amino acids: CASSFGRESYEQYF. The CDR3 DNA reads TGTGCCAGCAGTTTCGGACGGGAGTCCTACGAGCAGTACTTC.

The chain uses TRBV7-9 and TRBJ1-5, with 8 nucleotides matching TRBD1. The germline V gene encodes CDR1 SEHNR and CDR2 FQNEAQ (reference sequence). V shed 4 bases, J shed 7 bases, and the junction held 12 bases outside the gene matches. CDR3 size: 16 residues. CDR3 bases: TGTGCCAGCAGCTCCCAGCGAGGACAGGGACGACAGCCCCAGCATTTT. Translating it yields CASSSQRGQGRQPQHF.